This T cell receptor (beta chain) was identified during a study of T cell repertoires in cytomegalovirus infection. The trim removed 4 bases at V and 1 base at J, leaving 8 bases unmatched. This CDR3 is 16 amino acids long. TCRdb independently ran MiXCR on the reads; one entry per CDR3 protein. The data contain under 150,000 distinct CDR3 sequences, more than 7% of them seen just once; the ten biggest clones take up 10%. Study-wide findings and caveats: Summed frequency of shared TCR beta families picked out CMV carriers who also had the relevant HLA.

Many counts were recorded for this clonotype. The antigen remains undetermined. What was sequenced was PBMCs. The V call is TRBV12-3 or TRBV12-4, the J call TRBJ2-3, with 7 bases identical to TRBD2. This clonotype was sampled from a human donor in good health (CMV status not recorded). Some clones in this sample may be carry-over from other donors' samples. This chain's CDR3 is CASSYAGGGGTDTQYF. As DNA, the CDR3 is TGTGCCAGCAGTTATGCTGGCGGGGGTGGCACAGATACGCAGTATTTT.